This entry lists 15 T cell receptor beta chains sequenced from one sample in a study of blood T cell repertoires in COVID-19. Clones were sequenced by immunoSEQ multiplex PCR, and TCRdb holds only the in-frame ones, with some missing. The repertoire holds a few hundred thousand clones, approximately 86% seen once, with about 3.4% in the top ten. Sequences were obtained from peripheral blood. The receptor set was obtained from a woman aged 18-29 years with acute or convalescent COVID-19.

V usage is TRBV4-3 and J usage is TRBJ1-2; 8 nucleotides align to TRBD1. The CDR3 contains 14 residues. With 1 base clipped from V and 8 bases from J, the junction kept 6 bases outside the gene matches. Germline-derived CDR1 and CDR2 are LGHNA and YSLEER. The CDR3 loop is CASSQAGQGGGYTF. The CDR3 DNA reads TGCGCCAGCAGCCAAGCCGGACAGGGTGGCGGCTACACCTTC.

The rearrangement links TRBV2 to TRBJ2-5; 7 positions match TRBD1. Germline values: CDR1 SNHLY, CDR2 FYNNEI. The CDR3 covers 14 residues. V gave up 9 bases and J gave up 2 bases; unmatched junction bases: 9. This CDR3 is CARATGTEQETQYF. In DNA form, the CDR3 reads TGTGCCAGAGCGACCGGGACAGAGCAAGAGACCCAGTACTTC.

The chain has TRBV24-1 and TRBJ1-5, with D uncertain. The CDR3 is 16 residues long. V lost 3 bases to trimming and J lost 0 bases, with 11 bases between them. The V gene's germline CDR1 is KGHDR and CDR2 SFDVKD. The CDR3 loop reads CATSDPRGDSNQPQHF. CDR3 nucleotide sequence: TGTGCCACCAGTGATCCCCGGGGTGATAGCAATCAGCCCCAGCATTTT.

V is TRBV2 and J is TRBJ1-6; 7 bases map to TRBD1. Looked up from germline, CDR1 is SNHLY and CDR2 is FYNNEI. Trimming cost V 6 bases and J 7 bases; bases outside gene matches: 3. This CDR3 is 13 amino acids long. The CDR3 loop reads CASRGDSNSPLHF. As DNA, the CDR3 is TGTGCCAGCAGGGGGGACAGCAATTCACCCCTCCACTTT.

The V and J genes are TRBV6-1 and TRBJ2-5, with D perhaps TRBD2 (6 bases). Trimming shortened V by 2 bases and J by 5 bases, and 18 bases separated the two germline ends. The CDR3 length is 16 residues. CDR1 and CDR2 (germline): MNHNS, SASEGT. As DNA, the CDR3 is TGTGCCAGCAGTGAACCAAACGTTGGGGCGGGGGAGACCCAGTACTTC. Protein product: CASSEPNVGAGETQYF.

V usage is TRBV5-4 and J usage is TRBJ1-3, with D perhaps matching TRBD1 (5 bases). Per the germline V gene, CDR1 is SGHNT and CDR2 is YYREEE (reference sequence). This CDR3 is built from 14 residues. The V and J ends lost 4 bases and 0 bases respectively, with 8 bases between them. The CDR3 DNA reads TGTGCCAGCAGCCCCGGGGGCTCTGGAAACACCATATATTTT. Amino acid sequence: CASSPGGSGNTIYF.

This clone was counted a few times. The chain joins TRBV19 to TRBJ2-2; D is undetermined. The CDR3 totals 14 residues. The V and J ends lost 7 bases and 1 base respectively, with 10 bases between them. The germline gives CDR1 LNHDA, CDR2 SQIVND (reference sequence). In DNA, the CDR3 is TGTGCCAGTAACCCTTCAGGGAACACCGGGGAGCTGTTTTTT. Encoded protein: CASNPSGNTGELFF.

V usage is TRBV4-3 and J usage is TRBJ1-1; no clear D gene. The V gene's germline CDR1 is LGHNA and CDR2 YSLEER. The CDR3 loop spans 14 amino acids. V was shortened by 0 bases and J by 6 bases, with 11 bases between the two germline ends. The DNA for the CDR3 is TGCGCCAGCAGCCAAGATCAGGCAGACCCTGAAGCTTTCTTT. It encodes CASSQDQADPEAFF.

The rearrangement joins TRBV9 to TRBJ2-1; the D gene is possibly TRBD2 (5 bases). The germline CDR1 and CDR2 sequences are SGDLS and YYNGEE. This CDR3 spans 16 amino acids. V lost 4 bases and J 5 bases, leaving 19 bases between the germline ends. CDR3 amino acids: CASSPPPLRVDNEQFF. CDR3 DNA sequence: TGTGCCAGCAGCCCCCCCCCGCTGCGGGTCGACAATGAGCAGTTCTTC.

The chain's CDR3 is CASSPSGTSSYNEQFF. DNA for the CDR3: TGTGCCAGCAGTCCTAGCGGGACCAGCTCCTACAATGAGCAGTTCTTC. This chain links TRBV27 with TRBJ2-1; 9 bases agree with TRBD2. The junction had 5 bases not matched to a gene; V was cut back by 5 bases and J by 0 bases. The CDR3 is 16 amino acids. Germline V gene lookup returns CDR1 MNHEY and CDR2 SMNVEV (reference sequence).

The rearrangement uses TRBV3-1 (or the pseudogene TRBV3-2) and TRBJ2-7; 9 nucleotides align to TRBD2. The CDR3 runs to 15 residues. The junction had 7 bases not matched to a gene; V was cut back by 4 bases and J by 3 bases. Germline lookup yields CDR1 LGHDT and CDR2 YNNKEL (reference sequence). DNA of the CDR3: TGTGCCAGCAGCCGGAACCTAGCGGGGCTCTACGAGCAGTACTTC. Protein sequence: CASSRNLAGLYEQYF.

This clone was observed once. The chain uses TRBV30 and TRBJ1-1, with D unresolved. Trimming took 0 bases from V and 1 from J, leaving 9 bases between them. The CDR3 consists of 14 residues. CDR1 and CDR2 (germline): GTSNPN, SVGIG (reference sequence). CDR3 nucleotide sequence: TGTGCCTGGAGTGTAATAACTGGGAACACTGAAGCTTTCTTT. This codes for CAWSVITGNTEAFF.

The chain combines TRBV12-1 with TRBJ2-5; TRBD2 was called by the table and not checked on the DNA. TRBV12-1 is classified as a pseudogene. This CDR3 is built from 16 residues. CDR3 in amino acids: CASSPRLASGQETQYF. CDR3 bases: TGTGCCAGCAGCCCTAGACTAGCTTCGGGCCAAGAGACCCAGTACTTC.

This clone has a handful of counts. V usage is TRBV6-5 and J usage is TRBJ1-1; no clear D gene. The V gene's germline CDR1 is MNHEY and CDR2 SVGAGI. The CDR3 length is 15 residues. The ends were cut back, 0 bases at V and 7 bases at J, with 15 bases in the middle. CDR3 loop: CASSYSGRPADEAFF. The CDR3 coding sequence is TGTGCCAGCAGTTACTCTGGCCGCCCCGCCGATGAAGCTTTCTTT.

CDR3 region: CASSLGDRQGFSSYEQYF. The CDR3, as DNA: TGTGCCAGCAGCTTAGGGGACCGACAGGGCTTCAGCTCCTACGAGCAGTACTTC. The genes are TRBV11-2 and TRBJ2-7; TRBD1 agrees at 7 bases. The junction had 12 bases not matched to a gene; V was cut back by 1 base and J by 0 bases. Germline lookup yields CDR1 SGHAT and CDR2 FQNNGV. This CDR3 has 18 residues.